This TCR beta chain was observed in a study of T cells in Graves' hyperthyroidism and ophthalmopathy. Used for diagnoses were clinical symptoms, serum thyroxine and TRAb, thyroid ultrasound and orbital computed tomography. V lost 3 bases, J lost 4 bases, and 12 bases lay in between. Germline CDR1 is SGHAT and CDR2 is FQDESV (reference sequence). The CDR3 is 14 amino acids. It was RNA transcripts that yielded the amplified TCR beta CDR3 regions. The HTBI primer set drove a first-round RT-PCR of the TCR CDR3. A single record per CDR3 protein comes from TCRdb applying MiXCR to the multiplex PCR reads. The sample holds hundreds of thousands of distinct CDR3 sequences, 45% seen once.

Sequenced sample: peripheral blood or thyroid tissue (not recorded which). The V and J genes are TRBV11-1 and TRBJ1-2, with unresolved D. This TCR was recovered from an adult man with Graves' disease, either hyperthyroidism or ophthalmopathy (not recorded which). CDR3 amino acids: CASSFPGQAYGYTF. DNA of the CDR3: TGTGCCAGCAGCTTCCCCGGGCAGGCCTATGGCTACACCTTC.